The T cell receptor beta chain under discussion was sequenced for a study of T cell responses to AZD1222 COVID-19 vaccine. The repertoire was sequenced with immunoSEQ multiplex PCR; TCRdb's copy has only in-frame clones and lacks some. This sample has 250,000 to 300,000 clones, with roughly 93% found just once. The germline V gene has CDR1 MDHEN and CDR2 SYDVKM. The CDR3 loop spans 17 amino acids. Trimming removed 5 bases from V and 0 bases from J; junction bases left unmatched: 8. This TCR derives from an adult who received the AZD1222 COVID-19 vaccine. The chain combines TRBV28 with TRBJ2-4, with 9 bases identical to TRBD2. The material was peripheral blood, obtained 28 days after the second AZD1222 dose. CDR3 region: CASSPSGDILAKNIQYF. In DNA, the CDR3 is TGTGCCAGCAGTCCTAGCGGGGATATACTAGCCAAAAACATTCAGTACTTC.